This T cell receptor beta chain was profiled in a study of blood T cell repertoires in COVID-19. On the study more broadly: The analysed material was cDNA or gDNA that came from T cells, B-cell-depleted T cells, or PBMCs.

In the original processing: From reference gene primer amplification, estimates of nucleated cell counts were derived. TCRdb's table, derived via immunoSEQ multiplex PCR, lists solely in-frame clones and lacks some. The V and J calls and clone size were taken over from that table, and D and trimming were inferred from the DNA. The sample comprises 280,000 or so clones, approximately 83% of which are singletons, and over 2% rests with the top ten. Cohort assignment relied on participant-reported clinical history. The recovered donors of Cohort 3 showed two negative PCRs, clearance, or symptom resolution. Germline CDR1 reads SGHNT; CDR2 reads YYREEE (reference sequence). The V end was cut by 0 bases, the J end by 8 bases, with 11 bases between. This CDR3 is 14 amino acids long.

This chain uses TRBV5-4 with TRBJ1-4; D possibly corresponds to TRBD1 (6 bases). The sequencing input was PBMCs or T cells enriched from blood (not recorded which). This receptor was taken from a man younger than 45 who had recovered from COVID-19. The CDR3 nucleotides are TGTGCCAGCAGCTTGGCAGGGGTAGACGAAAAACTGTTTTTT. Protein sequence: CASSLAGVDEKLFF.